The 32 T cell receptor beta chains in this list originate from one sample, sequenced in a study of radiation and T cells in renal cell carcinoma. Time point indicated: blood 4 weeks post-SBRT, at nephrectomy. The treatment was: 15 Gy SBRT to primary tumor, nephrectomy 4 weeks later. Clones were sequenced by immunoSEQ multiplex PCR, and TCRdb holds only the in-frame ones, with some missing. The table has around 180,000 clones, around 89% seen once. The sample here was blood, taken from a patient whose treatment included radiotherapy and nephrectomy. Receptors originate from a woman in her forties or fifties with renal cell carcinoma.

The CDR3 nucleotides are TGTGCCACCTCGGGGGAGAGCACAGATACGCAGTATTTT. It codes for CATSGESTDTQYF. This chain links TRBV5-4 with TRBJ2-3; perhaps TRBD2 as D (6 bases). The CDR3 is made up of 13 amino acids. Germline CDR1 and CDR2: SGHNT and YYREEE (reference sequence). V dropped 9 bases and J dropped 0 bases, with 11 bases sitting between them.

This chain joins TRBV7-9 and TRBJ2-5; 7 positions match TRBD2. J was trimmed by 4 bases and V by 5 bases; bases with no gene match: 1. The CDR3 is 12 amino acids. CDR1 SEHNR and CDR2 FQNEAQ come from the germline V gene (reference sequence). CDR3 sequence: CASSPSGETQYF. Written as DNA, the CDR3 is TGTGCCAGCAGCCCTAGCGGAGAGACCCAGTACTTC.

The genes are TRBV7-2 and TRBJ2-7; no reliable D call. The V gene lost 7 bases and the J gene lost 2 bases, with 15 bases spanning the gap. The CDR3 runs 14 residues. In germline, CDR1 is SGHTA, CDR2 FQGNSA. The CDR3 nucleotides read TGTGCCAGCACATCCTTGGACCGAGCCTACGAGCAGTACTTC. It translates to CASTSLDRAYEQYF.

This chain uses TRBV7-3 with TRBJ2-1; no definite D call. Trimming stripped 1 base from V and 11 bases from J, with 15 bases between. This CDR3 contains 14 residues. Germline values: CDR1 SGHTA, CDR2 FQGTGA. As DNA, the CDR3 is TGTGCCAGCAGCTTAAATTCGGCAGTCCCCAAGCAGTTCTTC. As protein: CASSLNSAVPKQFF.

The gene calls are TRBV18 and TRBJ2-2; D unclear. This CDR3 comprises 15 residues. With 0 bases removed from V and 7 bases from J, the gap between germline ends came to 12 bases. CDR1 is KGHSH and CDR2 is LQKENI in the germline V gene. CDR3 amino acids: CASSPPVQVVGELFF. CDR3 DNA sequence: TGTGCCAGCTCACCACCTGTTCAGGTTGTCGGGGAGCTGTTTTTT.

This sequence joins TRBV5-1 and TRBJ2-3; 7 bases map to TRBD1. After removal of 3 bases from V and 4 bases from J, the junction contained 8 bases not matched to a gene. The CDR3 runs 15 residues. The germline gives CDR1 SGHRS, CDR2 YFSETQ. CDR3 sequence (DNA): TGCGCCAGCAGCTCACAGACAGGGAAAGCAGATACGCAGTATTTT. It specifies CASSSQTGKADTQYF.

This clone occurred once. The gene calls are TRBV7-9 and TRBJ2-7, with unresolved D. The germline gives CDR1 SEHNR, CDR2 FQNEAQ (reference sequence). The CDR3 loop spans 13 amino acids. Deletions cut 1 base from V and 3 bases from J, with 7 bases between. CDR3 protein: CASSLVPVYEQYF. CDR3 coding DNA: TGTGCCAGCAGCTTAGTGCCGGTCTACGAGCAGTACTTC.

In DNA, the CDR3 is TGTGCCAGCAGCTATCAGGGTGAGGATGGCTACACCTTC. Encoded protein: CASSYQGEDGYTF. V gene TRBV5-4 combines with J gene TRBJ1-2; D is possibly TRBD1 (5 bases). The CDR3 has 13 amino acids. Germline CDR1 and CDR2: SGHNT and YYREEE (reference sequence). V was trimmed by 3 bases and J by 6 bases, leaving 12 bases between them.

This clone was picked up one time. This chain links TRBV11-3 with TRBJ1-6; TRBD1 aligns across 9 bases. CDR1 SGHNT and CDR2 YENEEA come from the germline V gene. V lost 5 bases, J lost 0 bases, and 11 bases stayed unmatched. This CDR3 is built from 19 residues. The CDR3 DNA reads as TGTGCCAGCAGCCCCCGGGACAGGGAATTTAGCTCCTATAATTCACCCCTCCACTTT. This encodes CASSPRDREFSSYNSPLHF.

The CDR3 loop is CASSLNWGENSPLHF. CDR3 DNA: TGTGCCAGCAGCTTAAATTGGGGAGAAAATTCACCCCTCCACTTT. V is TRBV11-2 and J is TRBJ1-6; D is ambiguous. The CDR3 runs to 15 residues. Trimming removed 2 bases from V and 7 bases from J, with 12 bases in between. Germline CDR1 is SGHAT and CDR2 is FQNNGV. The complete variable domain, with remaining parts taken from reference TRBV11-2 and TRBJ1-6, reads EAGVAQSPRYKIIEKRQSVAFWCNPISGHATLYWYQQILGQGPKLLIQFQNNGVVDDSQLPKDRFSAERLKGVDSTLKIQPAKLEDSAVYLCASSLNWGENSPLHFGNGTRLTVT.

The rearrangement uses TRBV2 and TRBJ1-3, with D uncertain. CDR3 size: 15 residues. Trimming cost V 5 bases and J 2 bases, with 13 bases left between them. The germline V gene has CDR1 SNHLY and CDR2 FYNNEI. This CDR3 is CASSLAATPGNTIYF. Written as DNA, the CDR3 is TGTGCCAGCAGTCTTGCTGCCACGCCTGGAAACACCATATATTTT.

This rearrangement joins TRBV2 to TRBJ1-6, with TRBD1 matching over 8 bases. J was trimmed by 6 bases and V by 5 bases; bases with no gene match: 12. CDR3 length equals 17 residues. The germline gives CDR1 SNHLY, CDR2 FYNNEI. The CDR3 region has the DNA TGTGCCAGCAGTCGTACTACCAGACAGGGGCGTAATTCACCCCTCCACTTT. Protein sequence: CASSRTTRQGRNSPLHF. Based on the CDR3 plus reference TRBV2 and TRBJ1-6, the full variable domain is EPEVTQTPSHQVTQMGQEVILRCVPISNHLYFYWYRQILGQKVEFLVSFYNNEISEKSEIFDDQFSVERPDGSNFTLKIRSTKLEDSAMYFCASSRTTRQGRNSPLHFGNGTRLTVT.

This clone appeared a single time. The chain joins TRBV18 to TRBJ1-5; D may be TRBD1 (5 bases). The CDR3 is made up of 19 amino acids. The V gene lost 3 bases and the J gene lost 2 bases, with 23 bases spanning the gap. CDR1 KGHSH and CDR2 LQKENI come from the germline V gene. DNA for the CDR3: TGTGCCAGCTCACCGACCCTCTCTGAGGGGCCTAGGGGCAATCAGCCCCAGCATTTT. Its translation: CASSPTLSEGPRGNQPQHF.

The chain is built from TRBV2 and TRBJ2-3; D is possibly TRBD2 (5 bases). There are 12 residues in the CDR3. Germline V gives CDR1 SNHLY, CDR2 FYNNEI. Trimming took 7 bases from V and 7 from J, leaving 12 bases between them. As DNA, the CDR3 is TGTGCCAGCACGCAACGGGGAAATACGCAGTATTTT. Amino acids: CASTQRGNTQYF.

The chain combines TRBV11-2 with TRBJ2-1; weak D call: TRBD1 (5 bases). Looked up from germline, CDR1 is SGHAT and CDR2 is FQNNGV. This CDR3 comprises 14 residues. V shed 4 bases and J shed 4 bases, with 11 bases lying between them. CDR3: CASSSQGRYNEQFF. CDR3 in DNA: TGTGCCAGCAGCTCCCAGGGCAGGTACAATGAGCAGTTCTTC.

The chain has TRBV4-3 and TRBJ1-4; 7 bases map to TRBD1. The CDR3 covers 15 residues. CDR1 LGHNA and CDR2 YSLEER come from the germline V gene. V lost 1 base and J lost 4; bases outside the gene matches: 3. DNA for the CDR3: TGCGCCAGCAGCCAAGGGGACAGAGTTAATGAAAAACTGTTTTTT. Amino acids: CASSQGDRVNEKLFF.

The chain recombines TRBV19 with TRBJ1-2, with a tentative D call TRBD1 (6 bases). The V gene lost 5 bases and the J gene lost 0 bases, with 13 bases spanning the gap. This CDR3 spans 15 amino acids. Germline V CDR1 and CDR2: LNHDA, SQIVND (reference sequence). The CDR3, as DNA: TGTGCCAGTAGTGCGGCCGGGACACCTAACTATGGCTACACCTTC. It encodes CASSAAGTPNYGYTF.

This chain connects TRBV5-1 to TRBJ1-2; 8 bases are shared with TRBD1. CDR1 is SGHRS, CDR2 YFSETQ, per germline. The CDR3 loop spans 15 amino acids. Losses at the gene ends were 4 bases for V and 1 base for J; bases not matched to a gene: 6. The CDR3: CASSPGQEYNYGYTF. The CDR3, as DNA: TGCGCCAGCAGCCCGGGACAGGAGTATAACTATGGCTACACCTTC.

V gene TRBV14 combines with J gene TRBJ1-6; no firm D call. The V and J ends lost 4 bases and 9 bases respectively, with 10 bases between them. The CDR3 sequence is 13 residues long. Germline V lookup: CDR1 SGHDN, CDR2 FVKESK. CDR3 protein: CASSLGFGSPLHF. DNA of the CDR3: TGTGCCAGCAGCCTGGGTTTTGGTTCACCCCTCCACTTT.

The chain uses TRBV30 and TRBJ2-1; possibly TRBD1 for D (6 bases). The germline V and J ends were trimmed by 1 base and 6 bases, with 10 bases remaining between them. The CDR3 consists of 13 residues. The germline CDR1 and CDR2 sequences are GTSNPN and SVGIG (reference sequence). The CDR3, as DNA: TGTGCCTGGAGTGCAGGGGAGTTCAATGAGCAGTTCTTC. Its protein product is CAWSAGEFNEQFF.

This clone showed up just a few times. The V and J genes are TRBV10-2 and TRBJ1-6; tentative D call: TRBD1 (5 bases). CDR1 and CDR2 from the germline V gene are WSHSY and SAAADI. Between the trimmed V and J ends, which lost 4 bases and 10 bases, there was a span of 14 bases. The length of the CDR3 is 14 residues. This chain's CDR3 is CASSVQGYGSPLHF. The CDR3 DNA sequence: TGCGCCAGCAGTGTGCAGGGTTATGGATCACCCCTCCACTTT.

V gene TRBV15 combines with J gene TRBJ2-1; 9 bases are a match to TRBD2. This CDR3 comprises 18 residues. J lost 2 bases, V lost 3 bases, and 11 bases had no gene match. The V gene's germline CDR1 is LNHNV and CDR2 YYDKDF (reference sequence). The CDR3, as DNA: TGTGCCACCAGCAGCACCAATTTTAGCGGGGGCCCCTACAATGAGCAGTTCTTC. Protein product: CATSSTNFSGGPYNEQFF.

V gene TRBV7-6 combines with J gene TRBJ2-5; D perhaps matches TRBD1 (6 bases). Trimming removed 2 bases at V and 2 bases at J, with 9 bases between. The germline V gene encodes CDR1 SGHVS and CDR2 FNYEAQ. The CDR3 has 14 amino acids. CDR3 region: CASSLWDTQETQYF. CDR3 nucleotide sequence: TGTGCCAGCAGCTTATGGGACACTCAAGAGACCCAGTACTTC.

The rearrangement links TRBV30 to TRBJ2-7, with a tentative D call TRBD2 (6 bases). Trimming pared 3 bases from V and 3 bases from J, leaving 15 bases between. Germline values: CDR1 GTSNPN, CDR2 SVGIG (reference sequence). The CDR3 has 14 residues. CDR3 sequence reads: CAWSEGSGYYEQYF. DNA of the CDR3: TGTGCCTGGAGCGAAGGTAGCGGCTACTACGAGCAGTACTTC.

The chain links TRBV7-2 to TRBJ1-4, with D unclear. The germline CDR1 and CDR2 sequences are SGHTA and FQGNSA. V was trimmed by 5 bases and J by 5 bases, leaving 9 bases between them. The CDR3 is 13 amino acids. The CDR3 sequence: CASSPGVNEKLFF. The CDR3 nucleotides read TGTGCCAGCAGCCCCGGGGTCAATGAAAAACTGTTTTTT.

The chain recombines TRBV6-1 with TRBJ2-7; the D gene could be TRBD1 or TRBD2 (5 bases each). V was trimmed by 5 bases and J by 2 bases, leaving 10 bases between them. Germline values: CDR1 MNHNS, CDR2 SASEGT. The CDR3 length is 13 residues. The CDR3 nucleotides are TGTGCCAGCAGTTGGCCGGGGCCCTACGAGCAGTACTTC. Translated, it gives CASSWPGPYEQYF.

The chain is built from TRBV5-1 and TRBJ2-3, with 13 bases matching TRBD2. This CDR3 comprises 16 residues. The ends lost 2 bases at V and 4 bases at J; junction bases unmatched: 4. Germline-derived CDR1 and CDR2 are SGHRS and YFSETQ. The CDR3 region has the DNA TGCGCCAGCAGCTTAGGACTAGCGGGGGTAGCAGATACGCAGTATTTT. Protein: CASSLGLAGVADTQYF. Based on the CDR3 plus reference TRBV5-1 and TRBJ2-3, the full variable domain is KAGVTQTPRYLIKTRGQQVTLSCSPISGHRSVSWYQQTPGQGLQFLFEYFSETQRNKGNFPGRFSGRQFSNSRSEMNVSTLELGDSALYLCASSLGLAGVADTQYFGPGTRLTVL.

A word on this clone: The sample carries other DNA sequences with the same CDR3. The V and J genes are TRBV6-6 and TRBJ1-1, with a tentative D call TRBD1 (5 bases). Germline loops: CDR1 MNHNY, CDR2 SVGAGI (reference sequence). CDR3 length equals 13 residues. V was clipped by 2 bases and J by 5 bases, with 9 bases between them. The CDR3 protein is CASSYLGGTEAFF. CDR3 sequence (DNA): TGTGCCAGCAGTTACCTCGGGGGGACTGAAGCTTTCTTT.

CDR3 nucleotide sequence: TGTGCCAGCAGTGAATTGGGCTATGGCTACACCTTC. Protein sequence: CASSELGYGYTF. The chain combines TRBV6-1 with TRBJ1-2, with D unresolved. Per the germline V gene, CDR1 is MNHNS and CDR2 is SASEGT. V was trimmed by 2 bases and J by 4 bases, leaving 5 bases between them. The CDR3 has 12 residues.

This chain joins TRBV19 and TRBJ1-3, with 7 bases fitting TRBD1. The CDR3 has 17 amino acids. CDR1 is LNHDA and CDR2 is SQIVND in the germline V gene (reference sequence). The junction had 8 bases not matched to a gene; V was cut back by 3 bases and J by 0 bases. The CDR3 bases are TGTGCCAGTAGTATGGGGACAGCCCTGAGCTCTGGAAACACCATATATTTT. Translated: CASSMGTALSSGNTIYF.

The chain carries TRBV30 and TRBJ2-5; tentative D call: TRBD2 (6 bases). The CDR3 runs 16 residues. Trimming removed 5 bases from V and 1 base from J, with 20 bases in between. Germline values: CDR1 GTSNPN, CDR2 SVGIG (reference sequence). CDR3 DNA sequence: TGTGCCTGGTCGGGGGAAGTGATCGCGCTCCAAGAGACCCAGTACTTC. Translating gives CAWSGEVIALQETQYF.

The sample holds a few counts of this clone. The rearrangement joins TRBV10-3 to TRBJ1-1; no definite D call. There are 11 residues in the CDR3. The ends were cut back, 10 bases at V and 3 bases at J, with 9 bases in the middle. CDR1 ENHRY and CDR2 SYGVKD come from the germline V gene. The CDR3 nucleotides are TGTGCCACCAAGGGAGACACTGAAGCTTTCTTT. This gives the protein CATKGDTEAFF.